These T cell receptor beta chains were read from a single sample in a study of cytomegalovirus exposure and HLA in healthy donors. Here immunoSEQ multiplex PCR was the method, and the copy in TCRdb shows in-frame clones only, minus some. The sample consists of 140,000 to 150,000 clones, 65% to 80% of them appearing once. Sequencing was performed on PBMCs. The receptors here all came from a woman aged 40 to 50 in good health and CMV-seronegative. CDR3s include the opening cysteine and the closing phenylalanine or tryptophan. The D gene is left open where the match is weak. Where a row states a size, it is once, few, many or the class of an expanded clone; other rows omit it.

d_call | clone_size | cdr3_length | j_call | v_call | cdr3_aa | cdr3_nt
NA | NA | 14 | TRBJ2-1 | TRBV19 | CASSSQLLYNEQFF | TGTGCCAGTAGTTCCCAACTTCTCTACAATGAGCAGTTCTTC
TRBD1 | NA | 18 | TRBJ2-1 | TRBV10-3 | CAISELVGQVIRYNEQFF | TGTGCCATCAGTGAGTTAGTTGGACAGGTTATTCGGTACAATGAGCAGTTCTTC
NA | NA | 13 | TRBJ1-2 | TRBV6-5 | CASSYRGREGYTF | TGTGCCAGCAGTTACAGAGGCAGGGAAGGCTACACCTTC
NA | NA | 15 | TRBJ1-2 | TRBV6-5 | CASSLTGGTNYGYTF | TGTGCCAGCAGTCTAACGGGGGGGACTAACTATGGCTACACCTTC
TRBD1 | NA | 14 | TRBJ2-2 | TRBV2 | CASRTGPNTGELFF | TGTGCCAGCAGGACAGGGCCCAACACCGGGGAGCTGTTTTTT
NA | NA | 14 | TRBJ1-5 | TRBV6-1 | CASSDRGAVQPQHF | TGTGCCAGCAGTGATCGGGGGGCTGTCCAGCCCCAGCATTTT
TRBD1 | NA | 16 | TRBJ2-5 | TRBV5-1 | CASSLIGTGAGETQYF | TGCGCCAGCAGCTTGATCGGGACAGGGGCAGGGGAGACCCAGTACTTC
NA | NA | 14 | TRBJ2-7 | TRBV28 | CASSLGGMGYEQYF | TGTGCCAGCAGTTTAGGAGGGATGGGCTACGAGCAGTACTTC
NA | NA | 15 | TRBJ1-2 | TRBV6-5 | CASSYSQEPAYGYTF | TGTGCCAGCAGTTACTCACAGGAACCTGCCTATGGCTACACCTTC
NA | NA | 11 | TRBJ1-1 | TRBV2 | CASTPDTEAFF | TGTGCCAGCACCCCAGACACTGAAGCTTTCTTT
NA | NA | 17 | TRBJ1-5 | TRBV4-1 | CASSQGGGAYSNQPQHF | TGCGCCAGCAGCCAAGGTGGGGGGGCTTATAGCAATCAGCCCCAGCATTTT
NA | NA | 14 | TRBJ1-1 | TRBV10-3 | CAISESGGFTEAFF | TGTGCCATCAGTGAGTCGGGGGGATTCACTGAAGCTTTCTTT
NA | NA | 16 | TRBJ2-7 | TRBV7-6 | CASSLVRAGKRYEQYF | TGTGCCAGCAGCTTAGTCAGGGCAGGAAAGAGGTACGAGCAGTACTTC
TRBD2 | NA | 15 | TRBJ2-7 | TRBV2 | CASSFGVAGQDEQYF | TGTGCCAGCAGTTTTGGGGTAGCGGGGCAGGACGAGCAGTACTTC
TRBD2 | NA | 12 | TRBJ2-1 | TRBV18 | CASSPGTSEQFF | TGTGCCAGCTCACCTGGGACTAGTGAGCAGTTCTTC
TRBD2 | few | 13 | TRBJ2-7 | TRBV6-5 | CASTGLAGDEQYF | TGTGCCAGCACCGGACTAGCGGGGGACGAGCAGTACTTC
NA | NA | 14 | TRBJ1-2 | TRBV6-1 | CASSTTGYNYGYTF | TGTGCCAGCAGTACCACAGGGTACAACTATGGCTACACCTTC
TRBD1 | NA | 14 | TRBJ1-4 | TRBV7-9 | CSSSLDRGDEKLFF | TGTTCCAGCAGCTTAGACAGGGGCGATGAAAAACTGTTTTTT
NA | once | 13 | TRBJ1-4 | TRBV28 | CASSWAINEKLFF | TGTGCCAGCAGTTGGGCTATTAATGAAAAACTGTTTTTT
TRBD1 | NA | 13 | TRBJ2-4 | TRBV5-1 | CASSVQGQNIQYF | TGCGCCAGCTCCGTACAGGGGCAAAACATTCAGTACTTC
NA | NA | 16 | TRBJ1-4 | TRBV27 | CASTPDRYATNEKLFF | TGTGCCAGCACCCCGGACAGATATGCAACTAATGAAAAACTGTTTTTT
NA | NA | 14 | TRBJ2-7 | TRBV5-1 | CASSFHSGFYEQYF | TGCGCCAGCAGCTTCCATTCAGGGTTCTACGAGCAGTACTTC
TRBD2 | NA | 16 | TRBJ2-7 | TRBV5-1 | CASSPGTSGSAHEQYF | TGCGCCAGCAGCCCTGGGACTAGCGGGAGCGCTCACGAGCAGTACTTC
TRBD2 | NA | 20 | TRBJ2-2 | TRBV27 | CASSLRTGGLAGGPSGELFF | TGTGCCAGCAGTCTACGGACCGGGGGACTAGCGGGAGGGCCGTCCGGGGAGCTGTTTTTT
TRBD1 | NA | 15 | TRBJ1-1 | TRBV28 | CATLAPTGGEAEAFF | TGTGCCACCTTAGCCCCGACAGGGGGCGAGGCTGAAGCTTTCTTT
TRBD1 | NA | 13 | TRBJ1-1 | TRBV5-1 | CASSQTGFPEAFF | TGCGCCAGCAGTCAGACAGGGTTCCCTGAAGCTTTCTTT
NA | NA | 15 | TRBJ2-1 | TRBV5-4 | CASSLKMTGYNEQFF | TGTGCCAGCAGCCTAAAAATGACTGGCTACAATGAGCAGTTCTTC
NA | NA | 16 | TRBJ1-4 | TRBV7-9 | CASSLLTGATNEKLFF | TGTGCCAGCAGCTTACTCACAGGAGCAACTAATGAAAAACTGTTTTTT
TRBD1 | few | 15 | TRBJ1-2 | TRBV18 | CASSRGTGARYGYTF | TGTGCCAGCTCACGCGGGACAGGGGCCCGCTATGGCTACACCTTC
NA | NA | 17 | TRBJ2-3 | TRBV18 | CASSPRASVLGTDTQYF | TGTGCCAGCTCACCTCGCGCGTCTGTTCTCGGCACAGATACGCAGTATTTT
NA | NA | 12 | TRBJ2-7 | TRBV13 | CASSYQSDEQYF | TGTGCCAGCAGCTATCAATCGGACGAGCAGTACTTC
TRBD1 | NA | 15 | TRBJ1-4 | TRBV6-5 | CASRDRDRGREKLFF | TGTGCCAGCAGGGATAGGGACAGGGGGAGAGAAAAACTGTTTTTT
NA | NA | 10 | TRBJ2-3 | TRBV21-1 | CASSNYTQYF | TGTGCCAGCAGCAACTATACGCAGTATTTT